This section outlines one T cell receptor beta chain sequence together with its context. Its antigen is still unknown. Base quality data are lacking; no much larger clone is found one base away. The cohort was made up of approximately 700 healthy bone marrow donors. At the time of sampling, every cohort member was nominally healthy, though immune exposures that went unrecorded were likely present. The donor was CMV seropositive and belonged to the group of around 300 seropositive cohort members. Every donor gave a peripheral blood sample, and the peripheral blood mononuclear cells from that sample were used for TCR beta sequencing. Genomic DNA extraction from the blood cell samples was performed with the Qiagen DNeasy Blood Extraction Kit. The record originates from a study of cytomegalovirus exposure and HLA in healthy donors listed by TCRdb under 2017. The study in broad terms: In an earlier analysis of approximately 500 of the donors, 250 to 300 Gb of sequence data and 100 million or so unique TCR beta sequences from some 170 million T cells were reported. About 280 gigabases of sequencing data and 70 million to 95 million unique TCR sequences made up an early release that covered several hundred HLA-typed donors. Of the roughly 400 genotyped donors, around 81% fell in the genetic ancestry cluster associated with self-reported Caucasian donors. The study was designed to test whether signatures of past pathogen exposure could be identified by cataloging public T cell receptors. The T cell repertoires of around 670 subjects were profiled by immunosequencing and related to cytomegalovirus serostatus. Along with the roughly 670-subject first cohort, a separate validation cohort of over a hundred different subjects was used. The study combined high-throughput TCR immunosequencing, statistical association of individual TCRs with disease status, and machine learning to predict cytomegalovirus infection status. A later analysis re-examined previously published TCR beta repertoires from more than 600 donors and added high-resolution HLA genotyping to investigate patterns of TCR occurrence. In the later analysis, no new phenotypic data were used to find candidate immune exposures; instead, reliance was placed on TCR beta sequences and their occurrence across donors. In an earlier analysis of 587 of the donors, high-throughput TCR beta sequencing was used to judge whether each TCR beta V gene segment behaved as functional or pseudogenic. Donor age, sex, ethnicity and CMV serostatus were compiled alongside the repertoire data. Genome-wide SNP genotypes for about 65% of the 666 donors were used in a later genetic analysis, which treated that subset as a discovery cohort. All discovery cohort repertoires had been generated using a single sequencing platform. HLA typing covered class I and class II loci at four-digit resolution. The number of typed donors differed by locus: about 620-640 for A, B, C, DRB1 and DQB1; roughly 510 for DQA1; fewer than 610 for DPA1; and some 450 for DPB1. A handful of DR-DQ haplotypes were treated as single units for association and clustering because of strong linkage in the cohort. On average, around 230,000 unique TCR beta nucleotide sequences were sequenced per donor among 398 genotyped donors of the cohort, with approximately 18% of those sequences being non-productive.

The library came from the immunoSEQ multiplex PCR assay. For the multiplex PCR, a mixture combining 60 forward primers for TCR Vbeta segments and 13 reverse primers for TCR Jbeta segments was used. A multiplex PCR assay on genomic DNA amplified the CDR3 region of rearranged TCR beta genes. The amplified TCR beta libraries were sequenced on the Illumina HiSeq System as 87-base-pair reads. The original pipeline was this. A later analysis counted tens of millions of unique TCR beta chains across the roughly 700 repertoires, and 9.5 million to 11 million of these chains were shared by at least two donors. To remove PCR and sequencing errors, raw reads were error-corrected and collapsed into unique sequences using a nearest-neighbor algorithm that merged closely related sequences. Alignment of CDR3 sequences to IMGT reference sequences was used to assign V, D and J gene segments. For a sequence to be retained, at least a six-nucleotide match to both a V gene segment and a J gene segment was required. A rearrangement counted as productive if the CDR3 had no stop codons and remained in frame with V and J, and every other rearrangement counted as non-productive. Following IMGT convention, CDR3 was defined as the stretch from the second conserved V-encoded cysteine up to the conserved J-encoded phenylalanine. In an earlier analysis of 500 to 650 of the donors, sequences lacking an unambiguous match to a single V gene segment were excluded. In an earlier analysis of 587 of the donors, V segments were called functional above 56.7% productive rearrangements and were called segregating when the between-donor standard deviation exceeded 5%. A statistical classification framework was built for diagnosing cytomegalovirus status from the catalog of TCR beta chain sequences. V and J gene assignment, in a later analysis, came from comparing TCR nucleotide sequences with IMGT/GENE-DB human TR gene sequences. In a later analysis, CDR3 sequences and most-parsimonious VDJ recombination scenarios were assigned using the TCRdist pipeline. In a later analysis, every TCR beta chain was defined by the combination of its CDR3 amino acid sequence and its V-gene family, and reads without a unique V-gene family were dropped. A later analysis removed 592 highly shared, low-generation-probability nucleotide sequences to deal with suspected cross-contamination and a sequencing artifact. A later analysis calculated a clonal expansion index for each public chain from normalized within-repertoire ranks of inferred template counts. In a later analysis, generation probabilities were computed using a VDJ recombination model fitted to out-of-frame rearrangements, and the results were checked against IGoR. In a later analysis, hypergeometric tests were used to score TCR-TCR, TCR-HLA and TCR-CMV co-occurrence, with a repertoire-size bias correction applied to TCR pairs. A later analysis estimated false discovery rates by permuting HLA or CMV assignments 20 times. In a later analysis, co-occurring TCRs were grouped with DBSCAN, and TCRdist sequence similarity was added when clustering was performed within HLA-allele-positive subsets. Repertoires with fewer than 30,000 or more than 120,000 public chains, plus five repertoires with anomalous nucleotide sharing, were excluded from co-occurrence clustering. This immuneACCESS table, as held by TCRdb, lists in-frame sequences with V and J called but not all clones. Of the missing ones, under half trace to an unresolved V gene in checked studies; the others have no known cause. V and J calls and clone size follow that table, whereas D and trimming were derived from the DNA. This sample is represented by around 170,000 clones; 65% to 90% of them were singletons. Approximately 6.3% of the sample is held by the ten biggest clonotypes.

What the work shows at the level of the full study, not this receptor alone: A later analysis found that HLA-associated TCR beta chains were more clonally expanded and had lower generation probabilities than equally common non-associated chains. Broadly in line with IMGT annotations, most TCR beta V segments showed up in productive rearrangements about 90% or about 30% of the time in an earlier analysis of approximately 640 of the donors. Correlated functional status among segregating V segments might be attributable to linkage disequilibrium, but an unknown experimental factor could not be ruled out. The study gave a list of over 150 TCR beta chains associated with cytomegalovirus. A further reported finding was that TCR beta sequences accurately predicted the HLA-A and HLA-B alleles for most subjects in the first cohort. It was suggested by the authors that the approach could potentially be generalized to other disease states and immunological phenotypes. The only immune exposure information available for the cohort was CMV serostatus. In a later analysis, 16,951 TCR beta sequences were associated with specific HLA alleles at a false discovery rate of 0.05. According to a later genetic analysis, donors in an Asian-associated ancestry cluster had fewer N-insertions in productive TCRs than the roughly 670-donor mean. A cluster of highly shared sequence variants was judged likely to represent a technical artifact of the sequencing pipeline. The classifier was reported to diagnose cytomegalovirus status with high specificity and sensitivity in both the original cohort and the validation cohort. In a later genetic analysis, a missense DCLRE1C variant was associated with V-gene and J-gene trimming of TCR beta chains, and the association was replicated in an independent cohort. Because some donors lacked HLA typing at each locus, the association tests relied only on the typed subset. This cohort had only TCR beta chains sequenced, and the lack of alpha or paired-chain data limited which features could be detected. In a later analysis, most CMV-associated TCR beta chains were found to appear HLA-restricted, with HLA associations seemingly driven largely by CMV exposure. According to a later analysis, TCR association rates differed among HLA loci, with DRB1 alleles showing the most associated TCRs and HLA-C alleles showing the fewest. Because the 87-base-pair reads could not distinguish some IMGT-functional V segments, including TRBV6-2 and TRBV6-3, those segments were excluded. Because counts were too low, seventeen rarely observed V segments, including chromosome 9 orphons, were left out of the earlier analysis of some 640 of the donors. Most TCR sequences were observed very rarely across donors, whereas some public TCRs were present in many individuals. In a later analysis, several top co-occurrence clusters were reported to appear linked to parvovirus B19, influenza, CMV and Epstein-Barr virus. When HLA alleles, especially DR and DQ, strongly co-occurred, TCR associations were difficult to assign to individual alleles. Roughly uniform sequencing depth across donors was assumed in presence/absence analyses, although this assumption may not hold. In vitro tests confirmed that a few of the cytomegalovirus-associated TCR beta chains recognize cytomegalovirus antigens.

The junction shows trimming of 6 bases on V and 9 bases on J, and the gene matches do not reach 13 bases of it. The germline V gene yields MRHNA for CDR1 and SNTAGT for CDR2. The CDR3 has 16 amino acids, counting the end cysteine and phenylalanine. Only the CDR3 portion is preserved as DNA: 48 bases, with reading frame beginning at the first base. The source of this sequence is a man aged 35 to 55 in good health and CMV-seropositive. The chain is assembled from TRBV6-4 and TRBJ2-1; TRBD2 fits 11 bases in the junction. Specimen: PBMCs. This receptor carries the CDR3 CASSQLGTSGPGEQFF. The nucleotides are TGTGCCAGCAGCCAGCTAGGGACTAGCGGTCCGGGTGAGCAGTTCTTC.